This TCR beta chain was obtained from a study listed by TCRdb under 2016. Regarding the study in general: In people whose bodies naturally kept HIV infection under control, the researchers looked into where HIV persistence comes from.

Worth noting for this clonotype: Its target antigen remains unknown. Base quality data are lacking; no much larger clone is found one base away.

The library relied on 5' RACE. The data were produced on an Illumina HiSeq 2000. TCRdb trimmed public reads at Q25 via fastp, called clones via MiXCR and kept in-frame beta chains. Under each unique CDR3 protein, matching rows form one entry showing the most common genes and DNA. The sample data list 1,600 or so distinct CDR3 sequences, and approximately 8.5% of these were observed just once. The ten largest clones represent 10% to 13% of the sample. The sequence was obtained from a female donor with HIV. Sequenced input: central memory T cells from blood PBMCs. Taken with the paper, the label for cell subset or site translates to: central memory CD4+ T cells.

The base sequence is TGTGCCAGCAGTTCCCAGGGTGGCTCACCCCTCCACTTT. Translated, this gives CASSSQGGSPLHF. The chain employs TRBV12-3 or TRBV12-4 and TRBJ1-6; TRBD1 is a possible D gene, resting on 5 matching bases. V is reduced by 4 bases and J by 10 bases, leaving a spacing of 11 bases between them. The CDR3, cysteine through phenylalanine, is 13 amino acids long. Only CDR3 DNA remains: 39 bases, in frame from the first base.